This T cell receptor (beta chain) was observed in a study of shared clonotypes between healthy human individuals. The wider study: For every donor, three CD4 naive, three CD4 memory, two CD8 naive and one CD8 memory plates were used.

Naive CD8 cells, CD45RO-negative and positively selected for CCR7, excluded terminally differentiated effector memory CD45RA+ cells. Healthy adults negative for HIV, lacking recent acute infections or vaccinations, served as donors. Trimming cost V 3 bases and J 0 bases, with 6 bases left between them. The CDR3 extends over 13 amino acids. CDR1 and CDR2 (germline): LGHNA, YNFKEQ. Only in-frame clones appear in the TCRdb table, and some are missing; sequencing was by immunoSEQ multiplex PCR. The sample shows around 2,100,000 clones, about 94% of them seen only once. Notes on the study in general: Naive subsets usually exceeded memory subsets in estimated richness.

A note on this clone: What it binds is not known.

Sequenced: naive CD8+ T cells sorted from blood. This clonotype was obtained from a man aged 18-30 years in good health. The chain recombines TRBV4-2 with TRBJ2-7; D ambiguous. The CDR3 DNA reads TGTGCCAGCAGCCAGGCCCACTCCTACGAGCAGTACTTC. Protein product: CASSQAHSYEQYF.